This record concerns one T cell receptor (beta chain) sequence. The data are from a study of T cell responses to AZD1222 COVID-19 vaccine. Clones were sequenced by immunoSEQ multiplex PCR, and TCRdb holds only the in-frame ones, with some missing. The data hold about 170,000 clones, with about 85% observed a single time. The germline V gene has CDR1 MNHEY and CDR2 SVGAGI. J was trimmed by 5 bases and V by 6 bases; bases with no gene match: 3. The CDR3 loop spans 14 amino acids. The sample here was peripheral blood, taken on day 0 of AZD1222 vaccination. The rearrangement uses TRBV6-5 and TRBJ1-6, with TRBD1 identical over 8 bases. The sequence derives from an adult in good health. For the CDR3, the DNA is TGTGCCAGCAGCAGGGGGCCGAATAATTCACCCCTCCACTTT. Amino acids: CASSRGPNNSPLHF.